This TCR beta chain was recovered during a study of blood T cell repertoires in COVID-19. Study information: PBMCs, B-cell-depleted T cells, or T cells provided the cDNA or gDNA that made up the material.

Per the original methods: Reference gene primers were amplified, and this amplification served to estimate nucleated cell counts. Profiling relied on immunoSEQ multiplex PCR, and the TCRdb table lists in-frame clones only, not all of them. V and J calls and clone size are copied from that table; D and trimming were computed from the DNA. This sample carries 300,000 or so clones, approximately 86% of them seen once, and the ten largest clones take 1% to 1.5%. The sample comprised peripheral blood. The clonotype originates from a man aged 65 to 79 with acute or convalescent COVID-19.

CDR3 sequence reads: CASSPGQGRPYEQYF. As DNA, the CDR3 is TGTGCCAGCAGCCCGGGACAGGGAAGACCTTACGAGCAGTACTTC. The gene calls are TRBV5-6 and TRBJ2-7; 9 nucleotides agree with TRBD1. Germline CDR1 SGHDT, CDR2 YYEEEE. Trimming removed 4 bases from V and 4 bases from J; junction bases left unmatched: 9. CDR3 size: 15 residues.